This record covers a single T cell receptor beta chain. TCRdb passed the reads through MiXCR, listing each CDR3 protein once. The table lists approximately 750,000 distinct CDR3 sequences, 35% of them singletons. These data are taken from a study of T cell repertoires in cytomegalovirus infection. Sequencing used PBMCs. This TCR came from a human donor in good health (CMV status not recorded). Some clones in this sample may be carry-over from other donors' samples.

The CDR3 DNA follows: TGCGCCAGCAGCCCCACCGGGTTCGGGGATCAGCCCCAGCATTTT. Translated: CASSPTGFGDQPQHF. The chain carries TRBV4-1 and TRBJ1-5; D gene ambiguous. The V gene lost 4 bases and the J gene lost 5 bases, with 15 bases spanning the gap. The germline V gene encodes CDR1 MGHRA and CDR2 YSYEKL. The CDR3 runs 15 residues.